The TCR beta chain under discussion was sequenced for a study of T cells in Graves' hyperthyroidism and ophthalmopathy. For this clonotype: The antigen remains unidentified.

Study conclusions and caveats: Within blood appeared most thyroid clonotypes that had expanded above 0.001.

Germline V gene data show CDR1 as MNHEY and CDR2 as SVGEGT. V lost 6 bases to trimming and J lost 5 bases; unmatched junction nucleotides: 19. The CDR3 spans 19 residues. Amplified TCR beta CDR3 regions derived from RNA transcripts. The TCR CDR3 first-round RT-PCR relied on the HTBI primer set. TCRdb re-analysed the multiplex PCR reads in MiXCR, keeping a single row per CDR3 protein. The sample holds around 700,000 distinct CDR3 sequences, roughly 32% seen once. This rearrangement joins TRBV6-2 or TRBV6-3 to TRBJ1-1, with 12 bases identical to TRBD1. The clonotype originates from a woman between 35 and 50 years old with Graves' hyperthyroidism. Sequences were obtained from blood. The CDR3 region has the DNA TGTGCCAGCAGCCGCCGCTCACCGGGACAGGGGGCGTCGGGTACTGAAGCTTTCTTT. It specifies CASSRRSPGQGASGTEAFF.